This T cell receptor (beta chain) was sequenced during a study of blood T cells in healthy people across ages. Broader study findings: Naive CD4+ cells and diversity were both higher in long-lived donors than in aged donors.

Approximately 10 milliliters of peripheral blood were drawn from each donor into EDTA-treated tubes. CDR1 and CDR2 from the germline V gene are SGHTA and FQGTGA. The CDR3 covers 13 residues. The V gene end was trimmed by 4 bases and the J gene end by 9 bases; junction bases not matched to a gene: 5. This clonotype was found a few times. Its antigen is unidentified. Through a sample-barcoded 5' primer and a J-beta primer mix, a second PCR was run for about 6 to 12 cycles. Samples each returned at least 3 million CDR3-containing paired-end reads. TCRdb independently ran MiXCR on the 5' RACE reads; one entry per CDR3 protein. The table lists about 1.6 million distinct CDR3 sequences, roughly 32% of them singletons.

Sequencing was performed on blood. The V gene is TRBV7-3, the J gene TRBJ2-1, with 8 nucleotides matching TRBD1. The TCR originated in a young woman in good health. The DNA of the CDR3 is TGTGCCAGCAGCTATAACAGGGGGGCTGAGCAGTTCTTC. This translates into CASSYNRGAEQFF.